This T cell receptor beta chain was captured in a study of cytomegalovirus exposure and HLA in healthy donors. Study summary: An early release of data contained tens of millions of unique TCRs, which came from HLA-typed donors. There were some 410 genotyped donors. Of these, roughly 80% fell in the genetic ancestry cluster associated with self-reported Caucasian donors. Study results and limitations: The likely origin of a cluster of highly shared sequence variants was a sequencing artifact.

This CDR3 spans 11 amino acids. V dropped 3 bases and J dropped 6 bases, with 8 bases sitting between them. Germline CDR1 is DFQATT and CDR2 is SNEGSKA (reference sequence). The donors were healthy bone marrow donors. As for this clone: Its target is not known.

Primers: 60 Vbeta forward and 13 Jbeta reverse. The protocol was immunoSEQ multiplex PCR, while the TCRdb copy is restricted to in-frame clones and leaves out a portion. The data hold about 92,000 clones, with roughly four fifths observed a single time. V is TRBV20-1 and J is TRBJ1-2; no clear D. This sequence originates from a woman under 30 in good health and CMV-seropositive. Material: PBMCs. CDR3 region: CSASTGNGYTF. The CDR3 nucleotides read TGCAGTGCTAGCACGGGAAATGGCTACACCTTC.